This T cell receptor (beta chain) comes out of a study of human T cells and chemical hapten exposure (dated by TCRdb to the early 2020s). About the full investigation: For sensitization, 2% DPC in acetone was applied to a 2 cm by 2 cm area of upper inner arm skin. Peripheral blood TCR repertoire changes were tracked in vivo in alopecia patients during primary and secondary sensitization to the hapten diphenylcyclopropenone (DPC). Blood samples were taken from patients before sensitization (week 0) and at 2, 6 and about 24 weeks after DPC sensitization. Patch tests used Finn chambers with 0.01% DPC on the upper back, scored after 6 days by International Contact Dermatitis Research Group standards. Throughout the study period of roughly 24 weeks, patients also received therapeutic DPC doses to the scalp every week. Libraries were pooled for sequencing, and variation in per-sample TCR yields was attributed mainly to small differences in library volumes within the pool. Roughly 30 alopecia patients provided blood for TCR sequencing at one to four time points (pre-sensitization, 2, 6 and 24 weeks). Most of the patients in the cohort were female, and the cohort covered alopecia areata with under or over 50% scalp involvement, alopecia totalis and alopecia universalis. What the research found in general, with its limitations: Alopecia, a presumed autoimmune disease, was present in all patients, so the immune response of the patients might differ from that of healthy individuals. No change with DPC sensitization was found in the number of TCRs above 1 in 1000 frequency, and no evidence of global repertoire structure alterations was found. A positive correlation was found between the number of PT1 expanded TCRs and patch test score, with significance reached at thresholds 8, 16 and 32 but not 4. Repeated subsampling changed both the strength of the expansion versus patch-test correlation and the threshold at which that correlation became significant. Significantly more large CDR3 similarity clusters were formed by expanded TCRs than by pre-sensitization or healthy control sets, consistent with antigen-driven responses.

Library creation used RACE. Sequencing was performed on a NextSeq 500. During library preparation, unique molecular identifiers were attached to individual cDNA molecules so that TCRs could be counted quantitatively and reproducibly. Each blood RNA sample was used to sequence both TCR alpha and TCR beta chains. As for the original processing: A median of about 89,000 TCRs per sample was observed, with a range of roughly 20,000 to 700,000. V, J and CDR3 annotation of the TCR reads was carried out using the Decombinator software suite. Every sample was subsampled to the same number of TCRs (28,000) for the PS versus PT1 abundance plots. TCRs were defined as expanded if absent before sensitization and observed at least eight times at the 2-week time point. The public reads were quality trimmed at Q25 with fastp and then assembled into clones with MiXCR by TCRdb, keeping productive beta chains. CDR3 protein sequences are deduplicated, and each keeps its most common genes and DNA. These V and J calls originate from TCRdb's pipeline instead of the authors' own analysis. This sample holds 180,000 or so distinct CDR3 sequences; around 13% were observed only once. The biggest ten clones account for 1.5% to 2% of the sample.

This sample's time point label indicates: patch test 1, 2 weeks after DPC sensitization. The sample's treatment or condition label is to be understood as: therapeutic diphenylcyclopropenone sensitization with weekly scalp DPC. At each patch-test visit, blood was drawn before the patch test was applied. Patients were eligible if aged 18 to 70, diagnosed with alopecia and judged suitable for DPC therapy, and pregnant patients were excluded. Total RNA was isolated from unfractionated whole blood collected in Tempus Blood RNA tubes. V gives up 0 bases and J gives up 0 bases, and the segment between their germline ends measures 12 bases. The germline V gene encodes CDR1 SGHVS and CDR2 FQNEAQ. Counted from cysteine to phenylalanine, this CDR3 has 17 amino acids. Only the CDR3 part of the read is kept: 51 bases, read in frame from the first base. A note on this clonotype: Its antigen is not yet known. Per-base quality was not reported, and no clone a single base away is much larger than it.

Sequenced here: whole blood, sampled in connection with sensitization to the hapten diphenylcyclopropenone (DPC). The sequence links TRBV7-8 to TRBJ2-1; no D gene call is confident. This clonotype was sampled from a woman aged 30 to 39 with alopecia areata. Some clones in this sample may be carry-over from other donors' samples. The CDR3 reads as follows: CASSLALRGRSYNEQFF. The DNA sequence is TGTGCCAGCAGCTTAGCCCTCCGAGGTCGCTCCTACAATGAGCAGTTCTTC.